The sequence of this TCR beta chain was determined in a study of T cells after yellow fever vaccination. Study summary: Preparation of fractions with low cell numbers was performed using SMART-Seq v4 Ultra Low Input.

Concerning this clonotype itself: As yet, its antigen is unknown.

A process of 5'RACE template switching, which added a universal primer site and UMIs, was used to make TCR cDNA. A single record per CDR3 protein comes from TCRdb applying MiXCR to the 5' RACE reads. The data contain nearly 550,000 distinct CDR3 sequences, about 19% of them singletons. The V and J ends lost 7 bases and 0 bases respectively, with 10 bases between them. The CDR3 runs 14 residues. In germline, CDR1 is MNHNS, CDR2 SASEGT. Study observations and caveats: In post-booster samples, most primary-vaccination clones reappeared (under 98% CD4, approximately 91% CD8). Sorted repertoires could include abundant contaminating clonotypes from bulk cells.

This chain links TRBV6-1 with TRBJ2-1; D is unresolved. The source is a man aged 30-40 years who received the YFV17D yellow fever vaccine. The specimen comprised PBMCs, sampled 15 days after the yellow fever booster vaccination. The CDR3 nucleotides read TGTGCCAGCACCCTTTCCGGCTCCTACAATGAGCAGTTCTTC. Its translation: CASTLSGSYNEQFF.